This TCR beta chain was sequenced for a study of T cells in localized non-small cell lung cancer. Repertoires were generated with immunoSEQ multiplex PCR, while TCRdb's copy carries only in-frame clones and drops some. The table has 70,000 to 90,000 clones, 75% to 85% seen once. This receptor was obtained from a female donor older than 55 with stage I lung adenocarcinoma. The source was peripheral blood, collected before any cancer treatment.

Written as DNA, the CDR3 is TGTGCCAGCAGCTTGGACAGGGTTCCATATGGCTACACCTTC. Amino acids: CASSLDRVPYGYTF. The chain carries TRBV5-4 and TRBJ1-2; perhaps TRBD1 as D (6 bases). V lost 0 bases to trimming and J lost 5 bases, with 11 bases between them. CDR3 length: 14 amino acids. Germline CDR1 and CDR2: SGHNT and YYREEE (reference sequence).